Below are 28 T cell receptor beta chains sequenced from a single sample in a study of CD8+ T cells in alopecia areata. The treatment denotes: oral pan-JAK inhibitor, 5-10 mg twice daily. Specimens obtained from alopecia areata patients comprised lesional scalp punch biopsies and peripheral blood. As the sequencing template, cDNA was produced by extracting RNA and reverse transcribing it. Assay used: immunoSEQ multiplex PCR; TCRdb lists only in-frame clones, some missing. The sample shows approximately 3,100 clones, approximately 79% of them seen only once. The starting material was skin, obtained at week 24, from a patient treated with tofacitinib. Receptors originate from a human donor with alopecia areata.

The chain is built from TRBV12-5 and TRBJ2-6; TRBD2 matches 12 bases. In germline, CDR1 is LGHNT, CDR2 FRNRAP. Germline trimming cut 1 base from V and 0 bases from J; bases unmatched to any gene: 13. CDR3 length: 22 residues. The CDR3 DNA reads TGTGCTAGTGGTTTGGCCGTCCGGTGGACTAGCGGGGCGAACTCTGGGGCCAACGTCCTGACTTTC. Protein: CASGLAVRWTSGANSGANVLTF.

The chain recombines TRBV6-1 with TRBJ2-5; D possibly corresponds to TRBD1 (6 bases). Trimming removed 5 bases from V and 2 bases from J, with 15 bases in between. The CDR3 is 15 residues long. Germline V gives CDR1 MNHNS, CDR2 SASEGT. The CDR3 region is CASSMDSISQETQYF. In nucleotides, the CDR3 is TGTGCCAGCAGTATGGACAGTATATCACAAGAGACCCAGTACTTC.

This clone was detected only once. The CDR3 loop reads CASSGLTGRVSGNTIYF. The DNA of the CDR3 is TGCGCCAGCAGCGGACTTACAGGCCGGGTCTCTGGAAACACCATATATTTT. This chain joins TRBV4-1 and TRBJ1-3, with D maybe TRBD1 (5 bases). The V end lost 5 bases, the J end lost 0 bases, and 17 bases lay between the germline ends. CDR3 size: 17 residues. Per germline, CDR1 MGHRA and CDR2 YSYEKL.

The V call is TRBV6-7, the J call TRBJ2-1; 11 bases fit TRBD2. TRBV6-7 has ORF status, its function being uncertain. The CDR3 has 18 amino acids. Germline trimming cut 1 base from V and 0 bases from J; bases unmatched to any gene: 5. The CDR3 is CASSYFSGGVFSYNEQFF. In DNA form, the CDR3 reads TGTGCCAGCAGTTACTTTAGCGGGGGGGTTTTCTCCTACAATGAGCAGTTCTTC.

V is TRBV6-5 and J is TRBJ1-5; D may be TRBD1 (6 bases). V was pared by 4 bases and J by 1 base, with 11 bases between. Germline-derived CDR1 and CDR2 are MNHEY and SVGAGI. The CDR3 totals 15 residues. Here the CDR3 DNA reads TGTGCCAGCAGTTTCAGGGGAGAAAGCAATCAGCCCCAGCATTTT. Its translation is CASSFRGESNQPQHF.

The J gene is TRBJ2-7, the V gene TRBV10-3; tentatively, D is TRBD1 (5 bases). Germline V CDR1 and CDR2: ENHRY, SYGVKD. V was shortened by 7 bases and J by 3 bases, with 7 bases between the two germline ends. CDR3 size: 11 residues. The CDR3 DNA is TGTGCCATCATGACAGACTACGAGCAGTACTTC. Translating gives CAIMTDYEQYF.

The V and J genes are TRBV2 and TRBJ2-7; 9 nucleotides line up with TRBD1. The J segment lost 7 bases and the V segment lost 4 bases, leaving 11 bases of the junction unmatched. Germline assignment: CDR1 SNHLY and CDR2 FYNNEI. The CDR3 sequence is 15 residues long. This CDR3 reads CASSAPGQGRGEQYF. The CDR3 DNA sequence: TGTGCCAGCAGTGCTCCGGGACAGGGAAGGGGAGAGCAGTACTTC.

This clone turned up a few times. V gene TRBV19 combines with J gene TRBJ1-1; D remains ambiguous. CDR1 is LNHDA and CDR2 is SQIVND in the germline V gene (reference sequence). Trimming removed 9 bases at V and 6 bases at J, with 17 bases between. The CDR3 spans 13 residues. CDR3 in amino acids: CASRPDSTAEAFF. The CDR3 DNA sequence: TGTGCCAGCCGGCCCGATTCCACGGCTGAAGCTTTCTTT.

The CDR3: CASSPTDRARDYGYTF. The CDR3 DNA reads TGTGCCAGCAGCCCTACGGACCGAGCTAGAGACTATGGCTACACCTTC. This chain links TRBV11-2 with TRBJ1-2; D is uncertain. The CDR3 totals 16 residues. Trimming stripped 5 bases from V and 3 bases from J, with 19 bases between. Germline CDR1 and CDR2: SGHAT and FQNNGV.

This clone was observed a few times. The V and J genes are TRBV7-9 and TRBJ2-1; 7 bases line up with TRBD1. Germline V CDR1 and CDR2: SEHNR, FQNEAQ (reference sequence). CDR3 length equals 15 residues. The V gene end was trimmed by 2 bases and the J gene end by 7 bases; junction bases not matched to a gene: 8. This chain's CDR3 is CASSLWDSEGNEQFF. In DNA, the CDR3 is TGTGCCAGCAGCTTATGGGACAGCGAAGGGAATGAGCAGTTCTTC.

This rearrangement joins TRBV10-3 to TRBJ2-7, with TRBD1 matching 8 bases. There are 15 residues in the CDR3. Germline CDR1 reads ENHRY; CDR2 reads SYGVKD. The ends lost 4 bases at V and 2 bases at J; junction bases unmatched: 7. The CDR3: CAISGAGTGAYEQYF. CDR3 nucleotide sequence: TGTGCCATCAGTGGAGCCGGGACAGGAGCCTACGAGCAGTACTTC.

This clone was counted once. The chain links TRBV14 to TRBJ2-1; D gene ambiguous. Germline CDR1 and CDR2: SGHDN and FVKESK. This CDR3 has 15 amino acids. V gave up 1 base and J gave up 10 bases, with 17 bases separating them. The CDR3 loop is CASSQGSPSRAEQFF. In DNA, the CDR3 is TGTGCCAGCAGCCAAGGGTCACCATCACGGGCGGAGCAGTTCTTC.

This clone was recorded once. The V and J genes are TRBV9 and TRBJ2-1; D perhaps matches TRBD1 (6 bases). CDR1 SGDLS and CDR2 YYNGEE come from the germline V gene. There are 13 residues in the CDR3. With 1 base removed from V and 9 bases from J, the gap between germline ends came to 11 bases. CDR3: CASSVRSTGEQFF. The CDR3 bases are TGTGCCAGCAGCGTACGCTCGACAGGTGAGCAGTTCTTC.

CDR3 sequence: CASSRQTGASYEQYF. The DNA of the CDR3 is TGTGCCAGCAGCAGACAGACAGGGGCCTCCTACGAGCAGTACTTC. The chain uses TRBV9 and TRBJ2-7; 8 positions match TRBD1. This CDR3 comprises 15 residues. Germline CDR1 SGDLS, CDR2 YYNGEE. Trimming cost V 4 bases and J 0 bases; bases outside gene matches: 6.

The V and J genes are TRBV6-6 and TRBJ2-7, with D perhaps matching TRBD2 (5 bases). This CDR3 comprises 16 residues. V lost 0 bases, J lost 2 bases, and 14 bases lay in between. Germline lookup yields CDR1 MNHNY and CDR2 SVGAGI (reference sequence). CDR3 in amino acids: CASSYSLEVPTYEQYF. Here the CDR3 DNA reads TGTGCCAGCAGTTACTCGTTGGAGGTCCCGACCTACGAGCAGTACTTC.

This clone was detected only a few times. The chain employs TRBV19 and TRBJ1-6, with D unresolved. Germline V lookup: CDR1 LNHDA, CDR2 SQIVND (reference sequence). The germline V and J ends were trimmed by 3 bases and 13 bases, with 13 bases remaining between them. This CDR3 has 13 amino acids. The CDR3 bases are TGTGCCAGTAGTATGAGTGTCTCTTTGCCCCTCCACTTT. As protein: CASSMSVSLPLHF.

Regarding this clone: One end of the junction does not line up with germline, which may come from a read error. The DNA of the CDR3 is TGTGCTAGCAGCTTAGCGACAGGGCCTACAGATACGCAGTATTTT. It specifies CASSLATGPTDTQYF. The V gene is TRBV7-7, the J gene TRBJ2-3; TRBD1 agrees at 7 bases. Germline CDR1 SSHAT, CDR2 FNYEAQ (reference sequence). The length of the CDR3 is 15 residues.

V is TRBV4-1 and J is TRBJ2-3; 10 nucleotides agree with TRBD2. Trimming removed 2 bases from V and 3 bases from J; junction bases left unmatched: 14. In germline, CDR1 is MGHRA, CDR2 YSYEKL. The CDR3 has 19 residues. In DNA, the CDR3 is TGCGCCAGCAGCCAAACTATAGCGGGGGGCCCTCGAAGGACAGATACGCAGTATTTT. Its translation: CASSQTIAGGPRRTDTQYF.

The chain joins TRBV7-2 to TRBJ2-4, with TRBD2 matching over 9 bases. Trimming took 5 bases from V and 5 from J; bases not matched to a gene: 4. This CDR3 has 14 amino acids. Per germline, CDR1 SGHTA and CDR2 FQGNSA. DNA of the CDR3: TGTGCCAGCAGCCCGCGGACTAGCGAAAACATTCAGTACTTC. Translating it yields CASSPRTSENIQYF.

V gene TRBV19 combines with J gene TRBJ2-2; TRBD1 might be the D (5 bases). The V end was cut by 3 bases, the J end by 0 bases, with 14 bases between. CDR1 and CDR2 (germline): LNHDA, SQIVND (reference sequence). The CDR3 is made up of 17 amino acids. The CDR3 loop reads CASSIFAGHSNTGELFF. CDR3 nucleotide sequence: TGTGCCAGTAGTATTTTCGCCGGACACTCGAACACCGGGGAGCTGTTTTTT. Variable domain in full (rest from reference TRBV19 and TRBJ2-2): DGGITQSPKYLFRKEGQNVTLSCEQNLNHDAMYWYRQDPGQGLRLIYYSQIVNDFQKGDIAEGYSVSREKKESFPLTVTSAQKNPTAFYLCASSIFAGHSNTGELFFGEGSRLTVL.

In nucleotides, the CDR3 is TGTGCCAGCAGCTCAAGGAGAGCAGGGGTCAACAATCAGCCCCAGCATTTT. Translated, it gives CASSSRRAGVNNQPQHF. V usage is TRBV7-8 and J usage is TRBJ1-5; tentatively, D is TRBD1 (6 bases). The CDR3 totals 17 residues. Germline V CDR1 and CDR2: SGHVS, FQNEAQ. V gave up 4 bases and J gave up 3 bases, with 19 bases separating them.

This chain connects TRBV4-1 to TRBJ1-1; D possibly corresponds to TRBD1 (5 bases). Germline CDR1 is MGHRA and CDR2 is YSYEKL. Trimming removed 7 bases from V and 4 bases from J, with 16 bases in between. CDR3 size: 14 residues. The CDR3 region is CASTRGGVSTEAFF. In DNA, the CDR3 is TGCGCCAGCACCCGCGGAGGGGTGAGCACTGAAGCTTTCTTT.

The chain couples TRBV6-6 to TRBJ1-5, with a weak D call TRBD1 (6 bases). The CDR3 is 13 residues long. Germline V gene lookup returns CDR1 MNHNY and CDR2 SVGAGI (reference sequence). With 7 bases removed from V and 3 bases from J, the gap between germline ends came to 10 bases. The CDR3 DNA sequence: TGTGCCAGCACGACAGGCAACAATCAGCCCCAGCATTTT. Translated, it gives CASTTGNNQPQHF.

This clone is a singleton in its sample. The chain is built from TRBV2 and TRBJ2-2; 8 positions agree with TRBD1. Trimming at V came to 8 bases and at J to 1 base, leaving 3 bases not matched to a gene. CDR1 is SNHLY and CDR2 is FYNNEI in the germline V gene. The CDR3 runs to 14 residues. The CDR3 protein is CASGGTGNTGELFF. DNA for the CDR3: TGTGCCAGCGGGGGGACAGGGAACACCGGGGAGCTGTTTTTT. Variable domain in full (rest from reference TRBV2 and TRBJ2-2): EPEVTQTPSHQVTQMGQEVILRCVPISNHLYFYWYRQILGQKVEFLVSFYNNEISEKSEIFDDQFSVERPDGSNFTLKIRSTKLEDSAMYFCASGGTGNTGELFFGEGSRLTVL.

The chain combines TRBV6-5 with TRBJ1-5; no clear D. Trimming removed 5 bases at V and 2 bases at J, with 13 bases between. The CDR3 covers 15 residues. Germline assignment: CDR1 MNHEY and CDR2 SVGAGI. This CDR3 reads CASSRAGLGNQPQHF. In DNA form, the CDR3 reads TGTGCCAGCAGTCGGGCCGGTCTTGGCAATCAGCCCCAGCATTTT.

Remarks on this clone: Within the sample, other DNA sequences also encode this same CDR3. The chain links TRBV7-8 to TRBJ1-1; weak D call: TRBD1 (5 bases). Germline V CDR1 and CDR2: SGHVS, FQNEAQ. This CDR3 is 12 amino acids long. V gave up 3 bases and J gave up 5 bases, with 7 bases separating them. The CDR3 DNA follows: TGTGCCAGCAGCTTGGGGGAGACTGAAGCTTTCTTT. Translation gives CASSLGETEAFF.

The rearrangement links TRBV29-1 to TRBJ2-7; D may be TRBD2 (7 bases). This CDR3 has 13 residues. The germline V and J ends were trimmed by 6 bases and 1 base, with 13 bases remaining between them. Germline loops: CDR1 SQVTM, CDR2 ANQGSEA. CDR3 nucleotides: TGCAGCGTAGGGGGGGGCCTATCCTACGAGCAGTACTTC. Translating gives CSVGGGLSYEQYF.

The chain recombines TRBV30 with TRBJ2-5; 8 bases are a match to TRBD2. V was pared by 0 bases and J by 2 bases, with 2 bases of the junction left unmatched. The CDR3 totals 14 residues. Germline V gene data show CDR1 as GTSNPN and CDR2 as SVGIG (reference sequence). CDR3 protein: CAWSVPGGQETQYF. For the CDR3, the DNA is TGTGCCTGGAGTGTACCGGGAGGGCAAGAGACCCAGTACTTC.